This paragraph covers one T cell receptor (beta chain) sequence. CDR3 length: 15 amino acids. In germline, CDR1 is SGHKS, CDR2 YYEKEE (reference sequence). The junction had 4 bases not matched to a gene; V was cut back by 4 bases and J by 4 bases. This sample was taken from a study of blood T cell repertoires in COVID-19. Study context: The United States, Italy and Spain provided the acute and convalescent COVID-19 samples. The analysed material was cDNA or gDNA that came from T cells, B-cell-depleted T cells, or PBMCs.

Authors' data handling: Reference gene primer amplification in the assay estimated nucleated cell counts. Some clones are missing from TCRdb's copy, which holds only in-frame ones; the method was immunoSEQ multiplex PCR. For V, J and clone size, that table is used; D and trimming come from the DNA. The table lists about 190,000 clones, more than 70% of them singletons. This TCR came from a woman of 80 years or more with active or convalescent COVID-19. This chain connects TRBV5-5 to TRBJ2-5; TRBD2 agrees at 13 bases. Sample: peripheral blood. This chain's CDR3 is CASSRLAGGRETQYF. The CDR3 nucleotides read TGTGCCAGCAGCCGACTAGCGGGGGGACGAGAGACCCAGTACTTC.